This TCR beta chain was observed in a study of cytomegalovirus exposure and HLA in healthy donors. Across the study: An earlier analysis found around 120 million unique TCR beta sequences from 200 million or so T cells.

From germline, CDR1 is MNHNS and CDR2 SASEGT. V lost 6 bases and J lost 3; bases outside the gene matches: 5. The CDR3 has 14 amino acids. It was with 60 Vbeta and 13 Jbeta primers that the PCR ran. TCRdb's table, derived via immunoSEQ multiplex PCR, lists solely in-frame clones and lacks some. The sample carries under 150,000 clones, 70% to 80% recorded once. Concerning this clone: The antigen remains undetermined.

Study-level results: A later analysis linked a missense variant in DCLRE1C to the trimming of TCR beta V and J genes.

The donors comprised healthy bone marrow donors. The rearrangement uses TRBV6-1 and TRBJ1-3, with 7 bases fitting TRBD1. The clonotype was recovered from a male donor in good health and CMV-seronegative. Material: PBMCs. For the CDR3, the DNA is TGTGCCAGCAGAGAAAGGGGGCTTGGAAACACCATATATTTT. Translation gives CASRERGLGNTIYF.